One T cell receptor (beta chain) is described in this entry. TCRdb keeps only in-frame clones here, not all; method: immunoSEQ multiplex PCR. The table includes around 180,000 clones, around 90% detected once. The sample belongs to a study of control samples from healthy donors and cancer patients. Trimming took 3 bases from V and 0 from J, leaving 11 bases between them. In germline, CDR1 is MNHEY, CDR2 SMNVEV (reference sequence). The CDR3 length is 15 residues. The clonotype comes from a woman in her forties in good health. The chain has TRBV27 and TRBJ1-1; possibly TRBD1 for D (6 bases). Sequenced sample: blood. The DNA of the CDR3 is TGTGCCAGCAGTTTGCTCGGACAGTTGAACACTGAAGCTTTCTTT. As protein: CASSLLGQLNTEAFF.